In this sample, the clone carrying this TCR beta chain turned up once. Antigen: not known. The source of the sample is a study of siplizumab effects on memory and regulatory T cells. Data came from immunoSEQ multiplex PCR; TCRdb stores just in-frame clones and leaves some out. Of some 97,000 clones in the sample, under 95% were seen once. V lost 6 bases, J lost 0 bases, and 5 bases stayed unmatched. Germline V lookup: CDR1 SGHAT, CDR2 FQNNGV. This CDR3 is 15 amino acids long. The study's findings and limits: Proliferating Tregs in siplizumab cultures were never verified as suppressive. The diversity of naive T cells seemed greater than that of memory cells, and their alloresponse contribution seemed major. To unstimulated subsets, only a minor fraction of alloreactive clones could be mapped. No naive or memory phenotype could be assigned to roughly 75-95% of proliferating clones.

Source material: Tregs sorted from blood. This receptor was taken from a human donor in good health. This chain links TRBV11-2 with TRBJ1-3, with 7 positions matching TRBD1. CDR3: CASSLQGLSGNTIYF. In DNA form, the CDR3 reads TGTGCCAGCAGTTTACAGGGGCTCTCTGGAAACACCATATATTTT.